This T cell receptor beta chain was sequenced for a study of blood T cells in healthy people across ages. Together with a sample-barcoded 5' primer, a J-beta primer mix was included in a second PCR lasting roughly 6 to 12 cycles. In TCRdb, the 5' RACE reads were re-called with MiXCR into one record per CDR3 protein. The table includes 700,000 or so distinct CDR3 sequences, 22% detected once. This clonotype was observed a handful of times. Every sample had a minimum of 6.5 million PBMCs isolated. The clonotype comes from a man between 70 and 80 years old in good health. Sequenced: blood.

The CDR3 DNA follows: TGCAGCGTAGGAGACAGACGGGATGAAAAACTGTTTTTT. Its translation: CSVGDRRDEKLFF. The chain couples TRBV29-1 to TRBJ1-4; TRBD1 might be the D (5 bases). The V end was cut by 6 bases, the J end by 6 bases, with 14 bases between. Germline assignment: CDR1 SQVTM and CDR2 ANQGSEA. The CDR3 contains 13 residues.